A single sample is the source of the 12 T cell receptor beta chains below, sequenced in a study of T cell responses to AZD1222 COVID-19 vaccine. TCRdb's table, derived via immunoSEQ multiplex PCR, lists solely in-frame clones and lacks some. The sample shows 120,000 to 150,000 clones, around 88% of them seen only once. Sequences were derived from peripheral blood, sampled on day 0 of AZD1222 vaccination. Source of these receptors: an adult in good health.

This clone turned up a few times. V usage is TRBV3-1 (or the pseudogene TRBV3-2) and J usage is TRBJ1-6; 8 bases agree with TRBD1. The V segment lost 4 bases and the J segment 7 bases; nucleotides outside the gene matches: 3. Germline V gene data show CDR1 as LGHDT and CDR2 as YNNKEL (reference sequence). CDR3 size: 14 residues. CDR3 sequence: CASSLGQANSPLHF. The CDR3, as DNA: TGTGCCAGCAGCCTGGGACAGGCAAATTCACCCCTCCACTTT.

The V and J genes are TRBV5-6 and TRBJ1-2; 8 bases agree with TRBD1. Germline V gene lookup returns CDR1 SGHDT and CDR2 YYEEEE. The CDR3 runs to 16 residues. With 1 base clipped from V and 5 bases from J, the junction kept 10 bases outside the gene matches. CDR3 nucleotide sequence: TGTGCCAGCAGCTTGAGTTTCCAGGGGGCCCCTTATGGCTACACCTTC. This encodes CASSLSFQGAPYGYTF.

Written as DNA, the CDR3 is TGCAGCGTTGAGGGACAGGGATTAGGAGCTTTCTTT. This codes for CSVEGQGLGAFF. V is TRBV29-1 and J is TRBJ1-1; 9 bases fit TRBD1. CDR3 length equals 12 residues. Trimming at V came to 3 bases and at J to 10 bases, leaving 6 bases not matched to a gene. Per the germline V gene, CDR1 is SQVTM and CDR2 is ANQGSEA.

J is TRBJ2-5 and V is TRBV7-3, with 10 bases fitting TRBD1. Trimming took 6 bases from V and 4 from J; bases not matched to a gene: 8. CDR1 and CDR2 (germline): SGHTA, FQGTGA. This CDR3 is built from 15 residues. CDR3 coding DNA: TGTGCCAGCAGTCCGGGGACAGGGGAGCGAGAGACCCAGTACTTC. The encoded protein is CASSPGTGERETQYF.

The chain links TRBV7-2 to TRBJ2-4, with TRBD2 identical over 10 bases. V was pared by 3 bases and J by 0 bases, with 2 bases of the junction left unmatched. From germline, CDR1 is SGHTA and CDR2 FQGNSA. CDR3 length: 16 amino acids. CDR3 bases: TGTGCCAGCAGCTTTAGCGGGGGGCTAGCCAAAAACATTCAGTACTTC. This gives the protein CASSFSGGLAKNIQYF. The full variable domain, its missing parts supplied by reference TRBV7-2 and TRBJ2-4, is GAGVSQSPSNKVTEKGKDVELRCDPISGHTALYWYRQSLGQGLEFLIYFQGNSAPDKSGLPSDRFSAERTGGSVSTLTIQRTQQEDSAVYLCASSFSGGLAKNIQYFGAGTRLSVL.

This chain links TRBV19 with TRBJ2-2, with TRBD1 as a possible D gene (6 bases). Germline V gene data show CDR1 as LNHDA and CDR2 as SQIVND (reference sequence). The CDR3 extends over 14 amino acids. With 7 bases removed from V and 0 bases from J, the gap between germline ends came to 9 bases. As DNA, the CDR3 is TGTGCCAGTATGGACAGACCGAACACCGGGGAGCTGTTTTTT. Translated, it gives CASMDRPNTGELFF.

The V call is TRBV5-4, the J call TRBJ2-5, with D perhaps TRBD2 (5 bases). CDR1 is SGHNT and CDR2 is YYREEE in the germline V gene (reference sequence). V lost 4 bases to trimming and J lost 7 bases, with 23 bases between them. The length of the CDR3 is 16 residues. CDR3 amino acids: CASSPGTSGTTGTQYF. CDR3 DNA: TGTGCCAGCAGCCCCGGCACCTCGGGAACCACGGGGACCCAGTACTTC.

The chain joins TRBV15 to TRBJ1-2; 9 bases agree with TRBD1. This CDR3 spans 13 amino acids. Germline V gives CDR1 LNHNV, CDR2 YYDKDF (reference sequence). V dropped 7 bases and J dropped 8; count of bases not matched to a gene: 8. DNA for the CDR3: TGTGCCACCAATCCCGGACAGGGGATCGGCTACACCTTC. Translation gives CATNPGQGIGYTF.

The chain uses TRBV21-1 and TRBJ1-2. TRBV21-1 is tagged as a pseudogene. The CDR3 is 17 residues long. The CDR3 sequence is CASRYKGQGYGTRGYTF. In DNA, the CDR3 is TGTGCCAGCCGCTACAAGGGTCAGGGTTACGGGACTCGGGGCTACACCTTC.

The chain joins TRBV9 to TRBJ2-3; 10 bases line up with TRBD2. Unmatched junction bases numbered 9, after V lost 2 bases and J lost 9 bases. There are 15 residues in the CDR3. Germline V lookup: CDR1 SGDLS, CDR2 YYNGEE. Written as DNA, the CDR3 is TGTGCCAGCAGCGTGGATAGGACTAGCGGCCAAACGCAGTATTTT. Protein: CASSVDRTSGQTQYF. Full variable domain (outside the CDR3, taken from reference TRBV9 and TRBJ2-3): DSGVTQTPKHLITATGQRVTLRCSPRSGDLSVYWYQQSLDQGLQFLIQYYNGEERAKGNILERFSAQQFPDLHSELNLSSLELGDSALYFCASSVDRTSGQTQYFGPGTRLTVL.

The chain couples TRBV2 to TRBJ1-1; D is undetermined. The V gene lost 3 bases and the J gene lost 11 bases, with 10 bases spanning the gap. Per the germline V gene, CDR1 is SNHLY and CDR2 is FYNNEI. The CDR3 runs 11 residues. CDR3: CASSEETRAFF. CDR3 nucleotides: TGTGCCAGCAGTGAGGAAACTCGGGCTTTCTTT.

The chain joins TRBV9 to TRBJ2-7; 7 bases are a match to TRBD2. Germline CDR1 and CDR2: SGDLS and YYNGEE. V lost 2 bases to trimming and J lost 4 bases; unmatched junction nucleotides: 9. CDR3 length: 15 residues. This CDR3 is CASSVNPSGLYEQYF. In DNA form, the CDR3 reads TGTGCCAGCAGCGTCAATCCTAGCGGCCTATACGAGCAGTACTTC.